Each of the 9 T cell receptor beta chains below was sequenced from the same sample in a study of human T cells and chemical hapten exposure. The time point was: healthy volunteer bleed at 2 weeks. The study extracted total RNA from unfractionated whole blood. TCRdb passed the RACE reads through MiXCR, listing each CDR3 protein once. This table holds around 130,000 distinct CDR3 sequences, roughly 9.5% found once. The sample consisted of whole blood. The receptors originated from a male donor in good health. Some clones in this sample may be carry-over from other donors' samples.

The rearrangement joins TRBV3-1 to TRBJ2-7; D is perhaps TRBD2 (5 bases). Trimming removed 0 bases from V and 1 base from J, with 7 bases in between. The CDR3 runs to 14 residues. Germline lookup yields CDR1 LGHDT and CDR2 YNNKEL (reference sequence). CDR3 nucleotides: TGTGCCAGCAGCCAAGATACGGGATCCTACGAGCAGTACTTC. Encoded protein: CASSQDTGSYEQYF.

This chain uses TRBV7-9 with TRBJ1-1; TRBD1 matches 7 bases. The CDR3 contains 15 residues. CDR1 and CDR2 (germline): SEHNR, FQNEAQ (reference sequence). V lost 5 bases to trimming and J lost 5 bases; unmatched junction nucleotides: 11. CDR3 DNA sequence: TGTGCCAGCAGCCCCTTGAGACAGGGAAATACTGAAGCTTTCTTT. This gives the protein CASSPLRQGNTEAFF.

The chain joins TRBV28 to TRBJ2-5; D may match TRBD1 or TRBD2 (5 bases each). The CDR3 has 11 amino acids. Per germline, CDR1 MDHEN and CDR2 SYDVKM. V gave up 6 bases and J gave up 9 bases, with 11 bases separating them. The CDR3 DNA reads as TGTGCCAGCAGCCCCCGAGGGGCCCAGTACTTC. Amino acid sequence: CASSPRGAQYF.

V usage is TRBV19 and J usage is TRBJ2-2; the D call may be TRBD1 or TRBD2 (5 bases each). Trimming took off 8 bases at V and 3 bases at J, with 13 bases between the two ends. Germline-derived CDR1 and CDR2 are LNHDA and SQIVND (reference sequence). The CDR3 sequence is 14 residues long. The CDR3 loop reads CASRGDVYTGELFF. Here the CDR3 DNA reads TGTGCCAGTCGTGGGGACGTTTACACCGGGGAGCTGTTTTTT.

This chain uses TRBV19 with TRBJ2-2; D is perhaps TRBD1 or TRBD2 (5 bases each). CDR3 length: 15 amino acids. Germline V gene data show CDR1 as LNHDA and CDR2 as SQIVND (reference sequence). V was shortened by 6 bases and J by 5 bases, with 16 bases between the two germline ends. The CDR3 sequence: CASRPTGARTGELFF. CDR3 DNA: TGTGCCAGTAGGCCGACCGGGGCGAGGACCGGGGAGCTGTTTTTT.

This clonotype was counted many times. The chain employs TRBV27 and TRBJ2-7; 7 nucleotides match TRBD1. The CDR3 extends over 14 amino acids. Per the germline V gene, CDR1 is MNHEY and CDR2 is SMNVEV (reference sequence). Trimming cost V 5 bases and J 3 bases; bases outside gene matches: 7. DNA of the CDR3: TGTGCCAGCAGTAAGGGGGCCACGAACTACGAGCAGTACTTC. Translation: CASSKGATNYEQYF.

The chain has TRBV24-1 and TRBJ2-7; D is perhaps TRBD1 or TRBD2 (5 bases each). Germline V gives CDR1 KGHDR, CDR2 SFDVKD. V shed 3 bases and J shed 7 bases, with 15 bases lying between them. The CDR3 has 14 amino acids. The CDR3 sequence: CATSDGTAPAEQYF. The CDR3 DNA follows: TGTGCCACCAGTGATGGGACCGCGCCAGCGGAGCAGTACTTC.

J is TRBJ2-1 and V is TRBV10-3; 11 positions agree with TRBD2. The J segment lost 0 bases and the V segment lost 2 bases, leaving 9 bases of the junction unmatched. The CDR3 runs 19 residues. Germline CDR1 is ENHRY and CDR2 is SYGVKD. CDR3 sequence reads: CAISEILAGGFSSYNEQFF. The CDR3 region has the DNA TGTGCCATCAGTGAGATTCTAGCGGGAGGTTTCAGCTCCTACAATGAGCAGTTCTTC.

This clonotype was recorded a few times. This rearrangement joins TRBV29-1 to TRBJ2-7; D may be TRBD2 (6 bases). Looked up from germline, CDR1 is SQVTM and CDR2 is ANQGSEA. The V end was cut by 4 bases, the J end by 3 bases, with 10 bases between. The CDR3 is 12 amino acids. CDR3: CSVGPGLYEQYF. CDR3 DNA sequence: TGCAGCGTTGGGCCGGGACTCTACGAGCAGTACTTC.